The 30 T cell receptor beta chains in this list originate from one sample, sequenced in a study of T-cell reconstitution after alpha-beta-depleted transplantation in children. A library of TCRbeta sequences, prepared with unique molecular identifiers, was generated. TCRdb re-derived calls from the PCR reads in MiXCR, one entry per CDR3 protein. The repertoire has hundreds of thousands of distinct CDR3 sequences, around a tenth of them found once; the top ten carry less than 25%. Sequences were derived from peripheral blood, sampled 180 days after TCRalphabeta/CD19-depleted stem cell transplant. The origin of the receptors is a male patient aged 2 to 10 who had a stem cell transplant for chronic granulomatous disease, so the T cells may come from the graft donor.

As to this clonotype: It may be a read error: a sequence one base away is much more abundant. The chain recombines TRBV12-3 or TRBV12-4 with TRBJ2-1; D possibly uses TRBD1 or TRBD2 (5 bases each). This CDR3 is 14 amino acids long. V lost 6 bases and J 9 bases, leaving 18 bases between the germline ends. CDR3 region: CASSIRGSGGEQFF. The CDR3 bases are TGTGCCAGCAGCATCAGAGGGAGTGGGGGTGAGCAGTTCTTC.

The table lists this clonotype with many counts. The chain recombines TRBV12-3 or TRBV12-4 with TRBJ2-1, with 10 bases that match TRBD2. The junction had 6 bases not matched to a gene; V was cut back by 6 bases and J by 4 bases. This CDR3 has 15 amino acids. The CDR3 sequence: CASSRTSGEYNEQFF. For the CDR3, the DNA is TGTGCCAGCAGCAGAACTAGCGGGGAGTACAATGAGCAGTTCTTC.

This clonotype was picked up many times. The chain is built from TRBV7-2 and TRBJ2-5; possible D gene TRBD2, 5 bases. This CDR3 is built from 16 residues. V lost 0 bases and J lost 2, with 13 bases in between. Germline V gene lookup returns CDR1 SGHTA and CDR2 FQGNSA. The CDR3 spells CASSLARGSSQETQYF. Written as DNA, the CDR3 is TGTGCCAGCAGCTTAGCGCGAGGGTCAAGTCAAGAGACCCAGTACTTC.

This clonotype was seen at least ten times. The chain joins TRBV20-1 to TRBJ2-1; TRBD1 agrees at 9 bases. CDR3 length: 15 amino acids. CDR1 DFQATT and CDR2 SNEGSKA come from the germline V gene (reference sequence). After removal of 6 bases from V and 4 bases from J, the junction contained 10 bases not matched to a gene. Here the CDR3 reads CSARTGQGQYNEQFF. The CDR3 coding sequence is TGCAGTGCGCGAACAGGACAGGGGCAATACAATGAGCAGTTCTTC.

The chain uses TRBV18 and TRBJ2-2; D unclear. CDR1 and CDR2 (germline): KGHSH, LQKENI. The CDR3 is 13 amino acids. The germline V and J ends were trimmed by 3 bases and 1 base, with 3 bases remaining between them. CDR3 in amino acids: CASSPVNTGELFF. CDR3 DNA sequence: TGTGCCAGCTCACCGGTGAACACCGGGGAGCTGTTTTTT.

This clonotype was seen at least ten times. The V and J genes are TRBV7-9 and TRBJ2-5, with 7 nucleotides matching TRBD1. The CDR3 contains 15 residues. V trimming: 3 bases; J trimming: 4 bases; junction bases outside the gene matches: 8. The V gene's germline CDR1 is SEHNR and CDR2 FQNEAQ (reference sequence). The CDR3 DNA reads TGTGCCAGCAGCTTCGGGGACAGCTGGGTAGAGACCCAGTACTTC. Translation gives CASSFGDSWVETQYF.

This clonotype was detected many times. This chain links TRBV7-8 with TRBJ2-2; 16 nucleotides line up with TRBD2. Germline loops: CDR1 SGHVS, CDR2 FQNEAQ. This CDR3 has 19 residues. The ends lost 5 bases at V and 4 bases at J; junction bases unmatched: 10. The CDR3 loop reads CASSPVPGLAGGPTGELFF. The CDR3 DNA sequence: TGTGCCAGCAGCCCCGTACCGGGACTAGCGGGAGGGCCCACCGGGGAGCTGTTTTTT.

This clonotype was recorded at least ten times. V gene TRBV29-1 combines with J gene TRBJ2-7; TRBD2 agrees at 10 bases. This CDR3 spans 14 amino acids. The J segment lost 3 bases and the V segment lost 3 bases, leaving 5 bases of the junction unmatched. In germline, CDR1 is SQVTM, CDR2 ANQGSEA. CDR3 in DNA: TGCAGCGTTGACGTTGGGACTAGCGTCTACGAGCAGTACTTC. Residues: CSVDVGTSVYEQYF.

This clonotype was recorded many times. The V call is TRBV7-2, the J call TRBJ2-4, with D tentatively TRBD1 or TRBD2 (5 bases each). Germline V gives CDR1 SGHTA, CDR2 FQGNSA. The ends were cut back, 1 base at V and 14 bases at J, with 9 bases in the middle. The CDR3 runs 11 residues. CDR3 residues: CASSLGDAEYF. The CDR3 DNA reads TGTGCCAGCAGCTTAGGGGACGCAGAGTACTTC.

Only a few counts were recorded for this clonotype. This CDR3 is CASSMGLGELTYNEQFF. The CDR3 nucleotides read TGTGCCAGTAGTATGGGCCTTGGGGAACTCACCTACAATGAGCAGTTCTTC. V usage is TRBV19 and J usage is TRBJ2-1; D gene ambiguous. This CDR3 contains 17 residues. The V gene's germline CDR1 is LNHDA and CDR2 SQIVND (reference sequence). The germline V and J ends were trimmed by 3 bases and 2 bases, with 17 bases remaining between them.

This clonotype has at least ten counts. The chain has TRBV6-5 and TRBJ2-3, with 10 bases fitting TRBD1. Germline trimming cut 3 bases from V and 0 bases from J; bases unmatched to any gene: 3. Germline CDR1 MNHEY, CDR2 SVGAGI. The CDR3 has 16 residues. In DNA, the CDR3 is TGTGCCAGCAGTTATGGGACAGGGGTGAGCACAGATACGCAGTATTTT. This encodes CASSYGTGVSTDTQYF.

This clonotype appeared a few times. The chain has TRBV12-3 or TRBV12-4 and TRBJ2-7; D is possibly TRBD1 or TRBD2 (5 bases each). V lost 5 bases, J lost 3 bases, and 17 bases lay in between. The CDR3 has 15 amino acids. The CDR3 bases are TGTGCCAGCAGTCTCTGGGTGGGGGAGTTCTACGAGCAGTACTTC. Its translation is CASSLWVGEFYEQYF.

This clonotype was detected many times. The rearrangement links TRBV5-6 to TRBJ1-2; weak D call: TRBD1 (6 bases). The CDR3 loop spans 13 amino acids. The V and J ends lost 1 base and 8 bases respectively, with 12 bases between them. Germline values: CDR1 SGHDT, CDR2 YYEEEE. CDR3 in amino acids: CASSLWRGAGYTF. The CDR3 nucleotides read TGTGCCAGCAGCTTGTGGCGGGGGGCCGGCTACACCTTC.

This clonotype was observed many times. As DNA, the CDR3 is TGCAGCGTTGAAAGCCGCGCCGGGCGAACGCAGTATTTT. This gives the protein CSVESRAGRTQYF. This chain links TRBV29-1 with TRBJ2-3, with D unclear. CDR1 and CDR2 from the germline V gene are SQVTM and ANQGSEA. The CDR3 extends over 13 amino acids. Trimming took 2 bases from V and 9 from J, leaving 15 bases between them.

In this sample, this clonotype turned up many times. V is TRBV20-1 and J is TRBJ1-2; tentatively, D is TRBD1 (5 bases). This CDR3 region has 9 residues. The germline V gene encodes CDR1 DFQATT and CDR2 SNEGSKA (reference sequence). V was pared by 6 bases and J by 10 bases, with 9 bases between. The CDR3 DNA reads TGCAGTGCGGGGGGAGCCTACACCTTC. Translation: CSAGGAYTF.

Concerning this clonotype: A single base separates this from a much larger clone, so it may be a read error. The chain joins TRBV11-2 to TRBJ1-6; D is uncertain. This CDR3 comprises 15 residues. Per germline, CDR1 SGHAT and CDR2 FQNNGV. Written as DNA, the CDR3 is TGTGCCAGCAGCCGCTCGGGGAGTTATAATTTACCCCTCCACTTT. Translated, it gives CASSRSGSYNLPLHF.

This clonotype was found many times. The DNA of the CDR3 is TGTGCCACCAGCACCCGACCCACAGGGGAACGGGGCCGGAATTCACCCCTCCACTTT. Amino acids: CATSTRPTGERGRNSPLHF. This chain connects TRBV15 to TRBJ1-6; 7 nucleotides line up with TRBD1. The CDR3 covers 19 residues. Germline CDR1 LNHNV, CDR2 YYDKDF (reference sequence). V lost 4 bases, J lost 7 bases, and 19 bases stayed unmatched.

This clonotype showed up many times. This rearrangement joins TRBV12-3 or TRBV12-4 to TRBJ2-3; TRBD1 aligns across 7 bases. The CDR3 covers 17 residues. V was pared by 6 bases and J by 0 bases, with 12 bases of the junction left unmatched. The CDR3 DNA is TGTGCCAGCAGCCCAAATCAAGGGGGCCTTAGCACAGATACGCAGTATTTT. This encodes CASSPNQGGLSTDTQYF.

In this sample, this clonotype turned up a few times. The CDR3 region is CASSSRLRGVLAKNIQYF. The CDR3 DNA is TGTGCCAGCAGCTCCCGGTTGCGGGGGGTCCTAGCCAAAAACATTCAGTACTTC. The chain uses TRBV11-2 and TRBJ2-4; 8 nucleotides align to TRBD2. The germline gives CDR1 SGHAT, CDR2 FQNNGV. The J segment lost 0 bases and the V segment lost 4 bases, leaving 11 bases of the junction unmatched. CDR3 length equals 18 residues.

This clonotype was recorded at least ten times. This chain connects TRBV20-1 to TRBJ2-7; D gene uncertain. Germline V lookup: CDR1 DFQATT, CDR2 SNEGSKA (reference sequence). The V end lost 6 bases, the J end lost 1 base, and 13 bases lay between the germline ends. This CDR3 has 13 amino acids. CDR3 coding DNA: TGCAGTGCCCCCGTCCCGTATTCCTACGAGCAGTACTTC. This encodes CSAPVPYSYEQYF.

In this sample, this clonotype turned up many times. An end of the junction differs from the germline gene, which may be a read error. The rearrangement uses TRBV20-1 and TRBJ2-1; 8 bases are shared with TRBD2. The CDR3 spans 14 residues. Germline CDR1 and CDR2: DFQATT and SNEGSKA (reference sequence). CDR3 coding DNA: TGCAGTGCTAGAAGGAGCGGGAGCTACGATGAGCAGTTCTTC. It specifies CSARRSGSYDEQFF.

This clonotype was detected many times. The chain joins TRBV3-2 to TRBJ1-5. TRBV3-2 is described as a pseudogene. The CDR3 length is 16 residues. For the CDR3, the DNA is TGTGCCAGCAGCCAAGCCGGGACTCATAGCAATCAGCCCCAGCATTTT. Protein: CASSQAGTHSNQPQHF.

The CDR3 DNA follows: TGTGCCAGCAGCCTCAAAAAAACCGGGGAGCTGTTTTTT. It codes for CASSLKKTGELFF. The J gene is TRBJ2-2, the V gene TRBV7-2; no clear D gene. The V end was cut by 5 bases, the J end by 5 bases, with 9 bases between. Germline V lookup: CDR1 SGHTA, CDR2 FQGNSA. This CDR3 contains 13 residues.

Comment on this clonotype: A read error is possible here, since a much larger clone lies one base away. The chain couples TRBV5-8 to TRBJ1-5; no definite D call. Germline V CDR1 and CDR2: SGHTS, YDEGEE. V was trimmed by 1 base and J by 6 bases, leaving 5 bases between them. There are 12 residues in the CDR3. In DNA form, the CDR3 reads TGTGCCAGCAGCTTGTGGGCTCAGCCCCAGCATTTT. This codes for CASSLWAQPQHF.

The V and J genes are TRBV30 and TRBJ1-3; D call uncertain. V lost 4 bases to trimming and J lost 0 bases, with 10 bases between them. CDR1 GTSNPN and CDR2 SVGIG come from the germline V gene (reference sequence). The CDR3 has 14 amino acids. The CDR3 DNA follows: TGTGCCTGGACTACTTTCCGCTCTGGAAACACCATATATTTT. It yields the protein CAWTTFRSGNTIYF.

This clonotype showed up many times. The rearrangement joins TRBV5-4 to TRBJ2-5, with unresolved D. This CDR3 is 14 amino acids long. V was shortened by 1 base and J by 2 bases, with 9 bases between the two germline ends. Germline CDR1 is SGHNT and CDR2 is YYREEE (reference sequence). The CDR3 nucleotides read TGTGCCAGCAGCTTGATTAAGGATCAAGAGACCCAGTACTTC. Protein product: CASSLIKDQETQYF.

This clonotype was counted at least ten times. CDR3 nucleotide sequence: TGCAGTGCGAGACAAGGGACAGGGGGTGAAAAACTGTTTTTT. Encoded protein: CSARQGTGGEKLFF. The chain employs TRBV20-1 and TRBJ1-4, with 11 bases matching TRBD1. Trimming took 6 bases from V and 7 from J; bases not matched to a gene: 7. Per germline, CDR1 DFQATT and CDR2 SNEGSKA (reference sequence). The CDR3 contains 14 residues.

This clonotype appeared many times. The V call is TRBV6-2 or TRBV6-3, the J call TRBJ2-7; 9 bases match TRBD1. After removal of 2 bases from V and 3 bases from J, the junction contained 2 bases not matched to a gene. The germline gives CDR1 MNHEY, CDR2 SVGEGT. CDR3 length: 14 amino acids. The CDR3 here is CASSYKTGGYEQYF. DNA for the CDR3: TGTGCCAGCAGTTACAAGACAGGGGGCTACGAGCAGTACTTC.

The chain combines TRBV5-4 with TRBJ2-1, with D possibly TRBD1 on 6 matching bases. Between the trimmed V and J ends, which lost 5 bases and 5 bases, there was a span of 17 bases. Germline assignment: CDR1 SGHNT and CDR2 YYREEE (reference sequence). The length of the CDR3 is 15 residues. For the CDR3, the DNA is TGTGCCAGCAGTCACCCGGGACAACAAAACAATGAGCAGTTCTTC. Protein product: CASSHPGQQNNEQFF.

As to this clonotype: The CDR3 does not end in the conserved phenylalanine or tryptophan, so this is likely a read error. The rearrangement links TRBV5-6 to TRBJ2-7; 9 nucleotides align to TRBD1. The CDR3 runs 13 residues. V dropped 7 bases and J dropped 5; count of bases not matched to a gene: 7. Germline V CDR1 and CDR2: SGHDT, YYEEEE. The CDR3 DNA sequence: TGTGCCAGCCAGAACAGGGGGCGGAACGAGCAGTACTCC. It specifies CASQNRGRNEQYS.